The clone carrying this T cell receptor (beta chain) has ten or more counts. Its antigen is not identified. 5'RACE with 10-nucleotide random UMIs produced the cDNA. TCRdb called the 5' RACE reads again in MiXCR, with one record for every CDR3 protein. This table holds about 59,000 distinct CDR3 sequences, roughly 13% found once. These data come from a study of neurological immune-mediated disorders. Study-level points and caveats: Falling below healthy controls, multiple sclerosis showed the least TCR clonal expansion, while HTLV-1-associated myelopathy showed the most. Private repertoires in all groups were suggested by the absence of shared CDR3 amino acid sequences among expanded clones across subjects.

The CDR3 length is 15 residues. Germline-derived CDR1 and CDR2 are SGDLS and YYNGEE. V lost 2 bases and J 4 bases, leaving 13 bases between the germline ends. Unsorted libraries were derived from 2 million PBMCs stored at -80 C. The receptor's source is a woman in her sixties with HTLV-1-associated myelopathy (HAM/TSP). The source material was PBMCs. This sequence joins TRBV9 and TRBJ2-1, with D perhaps given as TRBD1 or TRBD2 (5 bases each). CDR3 DNA sequence: TGTGCCAGCAGCGTTGAGGGGACGGTATACAATGAGCAGTTCTTC. It specifies CASSVEGTVYNEQFF.